One sample yielded the 18 T cell receptor beta chains listed below, sequenced in a study of T cell changes during pregnancy in multiple sclerosis. The table came from immunoSEQ multiplex PCR; TCRdb's copy has only in-frame clones and leaves some out. This sample has 65,000 to 85,000 clones, with around 90% found just once. Sequenced material: CD4+ T cells from peripheral blood mononuclear cells, taken after pregnancy. These receptors originate from a female donor with multiple sclerosis, enrolled in a pregnancy study.

The chain carries TRBV5-1 and TRBJ2-1; D is perhaps TRBD1 (6 bases). Trimming removed 0 bases at V and 4 bases at J, with 11 bases between. Germline-derived CDR1 and CDR2 are SGHRS and YFSETQ. The CDR3 totals 15 residues. The CDR3 here is CASSLDGGSYNEQFF. DNA for the CDR3: TGCGCCAGCAGCTTGGATGGGGGCTCGTACAATGAGCAGTTCTTC. The whole variable domain, remainder taken from reference TRBV5-1 and TRBJ2-1, is KAGVTQTPRYLIKTRGQQVTLSCSPISGHRSVSWYQQTPGQGLQFLFEYFSETQRNKGNFPGRFSGRQFSNSRSEMNVSTLELGDSALYLCASSLDGGSYNEQFFGPGTRLTVL.

J is TRBJ2-2 and V is TRBV30, with D maybe TRBD2 (5 bases). The germline V gene encodes CDR1 GTSNPN and CDR2 SVGIG (reference sequence). This CDR3 contains 14 residues. Trimming took 1 base from V and 3 from J, leaving 9 bases between them. The DNA of the CDR3 is TGTGCCTGGAGTGCTAGCTTTGACACCGGGGAGCTGTTTTTT. Translation: CAWSASFDTGELFF.

This chain joins TRBV25-1 and TRBJ2-7; 10 nucleotides align to TRBD2. Unmatched junction bases numbered 3, after V lost 5 bases and J lost 5 bases. The V gene's germline CDR1 is MGHDK and CDR2 SYGVNS. CDR3 length: 13 amino acids. CDR3 region: CASSLAGAHEQYF. CDR3 DNA: TGTGCCAGCAGTCTAGCGGGAGCCCACGAGCAGTACTTC.

V and J are TRBV11-2 and TRBJ2-7; TRBD2 might be the D (6 bases). Germline V gene data show CDR1 as SGHAT and CDR2 as FQNNGV. CDR3 length: 16 residues. V dropped 1 base and J dropped 3 bases, with 16 bases sitting between them. CDR3 bases: TGTGCCAGCAGCTTAGTAGAAGGCGGGGTGCTCTACGAGCAGTACTTC. Translated: CASSLVEGGVLYEQYF.

This chain connects TRBV10-3 to TRBJ1-1; TRBD1 aligns across 8 bases. V lost 7 bases and J lost 1; bases outside the gene matches: 5. Germline CDR1 ENHRY, CDR2 SYGVKD. The CDR3 extends over 14 amino acids. The CDR3 spells CAITLGTGNTEAFF. CDR3 in DNA: TGTGCCATCACTTTAGGGACAGGGAACACTGAAGCTTTCTTT.

The V call is TRBV18, the J call TRBJ2-6; 9 bases map to TRBD2. V was clipped by 3 bases and J by 2 bases; unmatched bases: 8. The CDR3 is 18 amino acids. Germline V lookup: CDR1 KGHSH, CDR2 LQKENI. DNA of the CDR3: TGTGCCAGCTCACCCAGGACGGCGGGGGGGGCTGGGGCCAACGTCCTGACTTTC. It translates to CASSPRTAGGAGANVLTF. The full variable domain, completed using reference TRBV18 and TRBJ2-6, is NAGVMQNPRHLVRRRGQEARLRCSPMKGHSHVYWYRQLPEEGLKFMVYLQKENIIDESGMPKERFSAEFPKEGPSILRIQQVVRGDSAAYFCASSPRTAGGAGANVLTFGAGSRLTVL.

This sequence joins TRBV5-1 and TRBJ2-7; tentative D call: TRBD2 (6 bases). This CDR3 has 17 amino acids. Germline loops: CDR1 SGHRS, CDR2 YFSETQ. The V and J ends lost 6 bases and 3 bases respectively, with 25 bases between them. The chain's CDR3 is CASNPRVSPTSIYEQYF. Written as DNA, the CDR3 is TGCGCCAGCAACCCCAGAGTATCCCCCACTAGCATCTACGAGCAGTACTTC.

The chain uses TRBV30 and TRBJ2-1; no definite D call. Deletions cut 2 bases from V and 8 bases from J, with 7 bases between. Looked up from germline, CDR1 is GTSNPN and CDR2 is SVGIG (reference sequence). There are 11 residues in the CDR3. The CDR3 here is CAWSPFDEQFF. The CDR3 DNA is TGTGCCTGGAGTCCCTTTGATGAGCAGTTCTTC.

The CDR3 DNA is TGTGCCTGGAGGGACAGGGTGAACACTGAAGCTTTCTTT. Translation gives CAWRDRVNTEAFF. The rearrangement links TRBV30 to TRBJ1-1; 8 nucleotides agree with TRBD1. V dropped 3 bases and J dropped 0; count of bases not matched to a gene: 0. Germline V gene sequence: CDR1 GTSNPN, CDR2 SVGIG (reference sequence). The length of the CDR3 is 13 residues.

The V call is TRBV5-1, the J call TRBJ1-2; 10 nucleotides align to TRBD1. V dropped 3 bases and J dropped 7; count of bases not matched to a gene: 6. The CDR3 is 14 residues long. Germline V gene lookup returns CDR1 SGHRS and CDR2 YFSETQ. The DNA of the CDR3 is TGCGCCAGCAGCTCGACAGGGGGCGTCATTGGCTACACCTTC. Its protein product is CASSSTGGVIGYTF.

This rearrangement joins TRBV28 to TRBJ1-4; TRBD1 aligns across 8 bases. CDR1 and CDR2 from the germline V gene are MDHEN and SYDVKM. Unmatched junction bases numbered 11, after V lost 6 bases and J lost 2 bases. This CDR3 spans 17 amino acids. The CDR3, as DNA: TGTGCCAGCAGGATTACAGGGGGTGATCCGACTAATGAAAAACTGTTTTTT. Translating it yields CASRITGGDPTNEKLFF. The full variable domain, its missing parts supplied by reference TRBV28 and TRBJ1-4, is DVKVTQSSRYLVKRTGEKVFLECVQDMDHENMFWYRQDPGLGLRLIYFSYDVKMKEKGDIPEGYSVSREKKERFSLILESASTNQTSMYLCASRITGGDPTNEKLFFGSGTQLSVL.

V is TRBV5-1 and J is TRBJ2-1; 9 bases align to TRBD2. CDR1 and CDR2 from the germline V gene are SGHRS and YFSETQ. The CDR3 runs 19 residues. Losses at the gene ends were 0 bases for V and 2 bases for J; bases not matched to a gene: 12. The CDR3, as DNA: TGCGCCAGCAGCTTGGGAGGACTAGCGTCCGTGAGCGCCTACAATGAGCAGTTCTTC. Residues: CASSLGGLASVSAYNEQFF.

The J gene is TRBJ2-7, the V gene TRBV28; D gene unclear. This CDR3 comprises 10 residues. Trimming took off 5 bases at V and 3 bases at J, with 2 bases between the two ends. In germline, CDR1 is MDHEN, CDR2 SYDVKM. CDR3 loop: CASSRYEQYF. In DNA form, the CDR3 reads TGTGCCAGCAGTCGCTACGAGCAGTACTTC.

This rearrangement joins TRBV6-5 to TRBJ1-4, with 11 bases matching TRBD1. The junction had 5 bases not matched to a gene; V was cut back by 7 bases and J by 7 bases. The length of the CDR3 is 14 residues. The germline V gene encodes CDR1 MNHEY and CDR2 SVGAGI. The CDR3 DNA reads as TGTGCCAGCAAAGGGGACAGGGGGAGTGAAAAACTGTTTTTT. Amino acid sequence: CASKGDRGSEKLFF.

In the case of this clone: Compared with germline, one end of the junction differs, possibly owing to a read error. The chain uses TRBV2 and TRBJ2-7; TRBD2 matches at 11 bases. The length of the CDR3 is 15 residues. Looked up from germline, CDR1 is SNHLY and CDR2 is FYNNEI. This CDR3 reads CASKGLADLSSEQYF. The CDR3 DNA reads as TGTGCTAGCAAGGGACTAGCGGATCTCTCCTCCGAGCAGTACTTC.

Regarding this clone: A junction end diverges from the germline sequence, so it may reflect a read error. This chain connects TRBV2 to TRBJ1-4; the D gene is possibly TRBD1 (5 bases). The CDR3 is 13 amino acids. The germline V gene has CDR1 SNHLY and CDR2 FYNNEI. The CDR3 region is CASSVAGDPGGSF. For the CDR3, the DNA is TGTGCCAGCAGTGTAGCGGGTGACCCGGGGGGAAGTTTT.

The CDR3 here is CASSVDITVGNTIYF. The CDR3 bases are TGTGCCAGCAGCGTAGATATAACAGTAGGAAACACCATATATTTT. This sequence joins TRBV9 and TRBJ1-3, with D unresolved. Germline CDR1 and CDR2: SGDLS and YYNGEE. The V end lost 0 bases, the J end lost 4 bases, and 11 bases lay between the germline ends. This CDR3 is 15 amino acids long. The full variable domain, rest sourced from reference TRBV9 and TRBJ1-3, is DSGVTQTPKHLITATGQRVTLRCSPRSGDLSVYWYQQSLDQGLQFLIQYYNGEERAKGNILERFSAQQFPDLHSELNLSSLELGDSALYFCASSVDITVGNTIYFGEGSWLTVV.

The chain employs TRBV5-5 and TRBJ1-2, with 8 nucleotides matching TRBD1. CDR1 SGHKS and CDR2 YYEKEE come from the germline V gene (reference sequence). The CDR3 length is 15 residues. The J segment lost 9 bases and the V segment lost 1 base, leaving 11 bases of the junction unmatched. DNA for the CDR3: TGTGCCAGCAGCTTGTCCTCTGACAGGGGCCTAAGCTACACCTTC. Amino acid sequence: CASSLSSDRGLSYTF.